This T cell receptor (beta chain) is from a study of T cells in tumors and immune-related adverse events. CDR1 and CDR2 from the germline V gene are SGHRS and YFSETQ. This CDR3 has 16 residues. The V and J ends lost 0 bases and 3 bases, in that order; junction bases with no gene match: 6. Using immunoSEQ multiplex PCR, the repertoire was profiled, and TCRdb retains in-frame clones only, with some absent. This sample yields roughly 5,100 clones, of which roughly 61% are seen a single time; about 6.1% belongs to the top ten. The origin of this receptor is a female donor with metastatic renal cell carcinoma. This chain connects TRBV5-1 to TRBJ2-7; 10 bases are a match to TRBD2. The specimen was gut tissue, collected from a patient treated with anti-PD-1 therapy. CDR3 DNA sequence: TGCGCCAGCAGCTTGGCCGCAGCGGGAGGGCTCTACGAGCAGTACTTC. This encodes CASSLAAAGGLYEQYF.